This TCR beta chain is from a study of cytomegalovirus exposure and HLA in healthy donors. Remarks on this clone: Its antigen is undetermined.

Using immunoSEQ multiplex PCR, the repertoire was profiled, and TCRdb retains in-frame clones only, with some absent. The sample lists 100,000 to 150,000 clones; roughly nine tenths were seen once. Among the roughly 120 subjects of the validation cohort, separate from the approximately 700-subject first cohort, were the donors. Trimming cost V 0 bases and J 4 bases; bases outside gene matches: 5. The CDR3 is 15 residues long. Germline V lookup: CDR1 MNHEY, CDR2 SVGAGI. The study, taken as a whole, reports: Rarity held for most TCR sequences, but there were some public TCRs that occurred in many donors. A classifier reportedly called cytomegalovirus status with high sensitivity and specificity. Altogether, 150 to 200 TCR beta chains were recorded as cytomegalovirus-associated.

This sequence joins TRBV6-5 and TRBJ2-7; 8 bases line up with TRBD1. Sequencing was done on a sample of PBMCs. The source of this sequence is a woman aged 18-29 years in good health and CMV-seronegative. Here the CDR3 reads CASSYSQTGAYEQYV. The CDR3 DNA reads as TGTGCCAGCAGTTACTCCCAGACAGGGGCATACGAGCAGTACGTC.